This T cell receptor (beta chain) was sequenced during a study of blood T cell repertoires in COVID-19. Overall study context: PBMCs, B-cell-depleted T cells, or T cells provided the cDNA or gDNA that made up the material.

The Seattle patients joined while their infection was active and were tracked longitudinally afterward. This clone was observed a single time. Study processing details: Scientists estimated how many nucleated cells there were by amplifying reference gene primers. Measured with immunoSEQ multiplex PCR; TCRdb has only the in-frame clones, and not every one. For V, J and clone size, that table is used; D and trimming come from the DNA. The data show 200,000 to 300,000 clones, roughly 79% seen once. The sequence derives from a woman of 80 years or more with COVID-19, enrolled during active disease. Sequencing was performed on peripheral blood.

The CDR3 reads CASAGVPSNQPQHF. CDR3 nucleotide sequence: TGTGCCAGTGCAGGGGTCCCTAGCAATCAGCCCCAGCATTTT. The chain joins TRBV28 to TRBJ1-5; tentative D call: TRBD1 (6 bases). The ends were cut back, 9 bases at V and 0 bases at J, with 12 bases in the middle. The CDR3 runs to 14 residues. In germline, CDR1 is MDHEN, CDR2 SYDVKM.